A single sample gave rise to the 29 T cell receptor beta chains below, sequenced in a study of regulatory dendritic cells for organ transplantation. Method: immunoSEQ multiplex PCR; TCRdb's copy keeps in-frame clones and lacks some. This sample has 30,000 or so clones, with 82% found just once. Sequenced input: naive CD4+ T cells from blood. Indicated subset: CD45RA+ naive T cells. These receptors came from a human donor in good health.

The chain couples TRBV4-2 to TRBJ2-3; 9 bases align to TRBD1. The CDR3 consists of 17 residues. V gave up 3 bases and J gave up 1 base; unmatched junction bases: 8. In germline, CDR1 is LGHNA, CDR2 YNFKEQ. CDR3 nucleotide sequence: TGTGCCAGCAGCCACCCCGGGACAGGGAGGCGCACAGATACGCAGTATTTT. It translates to CASSHPGTGRRTDTQYF.

This clone was picked up one time. V and J are TRBV5-6 and TRBJ2-1, with 8 positions matching TRBD2. Trimming cost V 4 bases and J 15 bases; bases outside gene matches: 12. The germline gives CDR1 SGHDT, CDR2 YYEEEE. This CDR3 is 13 amino acids long. This CDR3 is CASSDLVGTSPFF. CDR3 DNA: TGTGCCAGCAGCGACTTGGTTGGGACTAGTCCGTTCTTC.

The J gene is TRBJ2-1, the V gene TRBV29-1; D is ambiguous. CDR3 size: 11 residues. Trimming left V 8 bases short and J 5 bases short, with 10 bases between. Germline-derived CDR1 and CDR2 are SQVTM and ANQGSEA. This CDR3 reads CSPQVDNEQFF. In nucleotides, the CDR3 is TGCAGCCCCCAGGTGGACAATGAGCAGTTCTTC.

The genes are TRBV13 and TRBJ1-4; 9 bases map to TRBD1. V dropped 6 bases and J dropped 5; count of bases not matched to a gene: 4. Germline CDR1 reads PRHDT; CDR2 reads FYEKMQ (reference sequence). This CDR3 spans 14 amino acids. CDR3 sequence: CASSLDRGNEKLFF. CDR3 bases: TGTGCCAGCAGTCTAGACAGGGGGAATGAAAAACTGTTTTTT.

The V call is TRBV4-3, the J call TRBJ2-1; 7 positions agree with TRBD2. Losses at the gene ends were 1 base for V and 9 bases for J; bases not matched to a gene: 3. The CDR3 extends over 13 amino acids. Per germline, CDR1 LGHNA and CDR2 YSLEER. In DNA, the CDR3 is TGCGCCAGCAGCCAAGTGGGGGGGGGTGAGCAGTTCTTC. It is translated as CASSQVGGGEQFF.

CDR3 nucleotide sequence: TGTGCCAGCAGCTACATGGGGACAGGTTATGGCTACACCTTC. Protein sequence: CASSYMGTGYGYTF. This sequence joins TRBV5-6 and TRBJ1-2, with 8 nucleotides matching TRBD1. This CDR3 is 14 amino acids long. After removal of 3 bases from V and 5 bases from J, the junction contained 6 bases not matched to a gene. Germline V gives CDR1 SGHDT, CDR2 YYEEEE.

The gene calls are TRBV19 and TRBJ1-5; TRBD1 is a possible D gene (5 bases). V lost 5 bases to trimming and J lost 0 bases, with 11 bases between them. CDR1 and CDR2 (germline): LNHDA, SQIVND (reference sequence). The CDR3 length is 15 residues. As DNA, the CDR3 is TGTGCCAGTAGTGACAGCCAGTTTAGCAATCAGCCCCAGCATTTT. It codes for CASSDSQFSNQPQHF. Full variable domain (rest looked up from reference TRBV19 and TRBJ1-5): DGGITQSPKYLFRKEGQNVTLSCEQNLNHDAMYWYRQDPGQGLRLIYYSQIVNDFQKGDIAEGYSVSREKKESFPLTVTSAQKNPTAFYLCASSDSQFSNQPQHFGDGTRLSIL.

The rearrangement joins TRBV9 to TRBJ2-5, with a tentative D call TRBD2 (7 bases). CDR1 and CDR2 (germline): SGDLS, YYNGEE. This CDR3 region has 14 residues. V was clipped by 3 bases and J by 5 bases, with 14 bases between them. The CDR3 DNA reads as TGTGCCAGCAGCGCTATGGGGGGGCGGGAGACCCAGTACTTC. The encoded protein is CASSAMGGRETQYF.

The rearrangement joins TRBV11-2 to TRBJ2-1, with a weak D call TRBD2 (6 bases). The CDR3 extends over 18 amino acids. From germline, CDR1 is SGHAT and CDR2 FQNNGV. The V gene lost 1 base and the J gene lost 6 bases, with 22 bases spanning the gap. The CDR3, as DNA: TGTGCCAGCAGCTTAGGCTATAGGATCTTTGGAGGGCTCAATGAGCAGTTCTTC. This codes for CASSLGYRIFGGLNEQFF. Combining the CDR3 with reference TRBV11-2 and TRBJ2-1 gives the whole variable domain EAGVAQSPRYKIIEKRQSVAFWCNPISGHATLYWYQQILGQGPKLLIQFQNNGVVDDSQLPKDRFSAERLKGVDSTLKIQPAKLEDSAVYLCASSLGYRIFGGLNEQFFGPGTRLTVL.

DNA for the CDR3: TGTGCCAGCAGTCCCATCAGGGGCGAGCAGTACTTC. Translation: CASSPIRGEQYF. This chain links TRBV6-5 with TRBJ2-7, with D possibly matching TRBD1 (6 bases). V was trimmed by 5 bases and J by 6 bases, leaving 11 bases between them. This CDR3 has 12 amino acids. Per germline, CDR1 MNHEY and CDR2 SVGAGI.

V usage is TRBV5-1 and J usage is TRBJ1-1; perhaps TRBD1 as D (5 bases). This CDR3 is built from 12 residues. Germline values: CDR1 SGHRS, CDR2 YFSETQ. V lost 0 bases to trimming and J lost 7 bases, with 7 bases between them. CDR3 sequence reads: CASSLGQGEAFF. For the CDR3, the DNA is TGCGCCAGCAGCTTGGGTCAGGGTGAAGCTTTCTTT.

This clone has just a few counts. The chain carries TRBV7-9 and TRBJ2-7; 9 nucleotides agree with TRBD1. Germline CDR1 reads SEHNR; CDR2 reads FQNEAQ (reference sequence). The J segment lost 5 bases and the V segment lost 5 bases, leaving 10 bases of the junction unmatched. This CDR3 region has 15 residues. The CDR3: CASSPIPGQGHEQYF. DNA of the CDR3: TGTGCCAGCAGCCCGATTCCGGGACAGGGCCACGAGCAGTACTTC.

This clone was picked up a small number of times. The chain couples TRBV19 to TRBJ1-3; D gene uncertain. Trimming stripped 5 bases from V and 4 bases from J, with 21 bases between. The germline V gene has CDR1 LNHDA and CDR2 SQIVND (reference sequence). The CDR3 totals 17 residues. In DNA, the CDR3 is TGTGCCAGTAGTCCATGGACGGACTCGAGATTAGGAAACACCATATATTTT. This sequence encodes CASSPWTDSRLGNTIYF.

The gene calls are TRBV6-5 and TRBJ1-2, with 7 nucleotides matching TRBD1. Germline assignment: CDR1 MNHEY and CDR2 SVGAGI. V lost 6 bases to trimming and J lost 5 bases; unmatched junction nucleotides: 3. The CDR3 spans 12 residues. Written as DNA, the CDR3 is TGTGCCAGCAGCGAACAGGGGTATGGCTACACCTTC. Translation: CASSEQGYGYTF.

This rearrangement joins TRBV25-1 to TRBJ2-7, with 11 bases that match TRBD1. Germline CDR1 MGHDK, CDR2 SYGVNS. Trimming took 5 bases from V and 3 from J; bases not matched to a gene: 3. CDR3 size: 14 residues. CDR3 residues: CASSTGTGGYEQYF. In nucleotides, the CDR3 is TGTGCCAGCAGTACCGGGACAGGGGGCTACGAGCAGTACTTC.

The rearrangement joins TRBV19 to TRBJ2-5, with a possible D match to TRBD1 (7 bases). The CDR3 is 14 amino acids. The germline V gene has CDR1 LNHDA and CDR2 SQIVND (reference sequence). V shed 6 bases and J shed 1 base, with 12 bases lying between them. The CDR3 bases are TGTGCCAGTAGCAGGAGGGACAGCCAAGAGACCCAGTACTTC. Its protein product is CASSRRDSQETQYF.

The rearrangement links TRBV2 to TRBJ2-5; possible D gene TRBD2, 6 bases. This CDR3 has 16 residues. The ends were cut back, 2 bases at V and 5 bases at J, with 18 bases in the middle. Germline V lookup: CDR1 SNHLY, CDR2 FYNNEI. DNA for the CDR3: TGTGCCAGCAGTGAACTCAAGCGGGCCCCAAGGGAGACCCAGTACTTC. Protein: CASSELKRAPRETQYF.

This clone was seen more than once but under ten times. The chain has TRBV5-4 and TRBJ1-2, with 7 positions matching TRBD1. Trimming at V came to 0 bases and at J to 3 bases, leaving 5 bases not matched to a gene. Germline assignment: CDR1 SGHNT and CDR2 YYREEE (reference sequence). This CDR3 is 15 amino acids long. The CDR3 DNA reads TGTGCCAGCAGCTTGGTCGGCAGGGGGGACTATGGCTACACCTTC. Translation: CASSLVGRGDYGYTF.

The CDR3 nucleotides read TGCAGCGTTGGACGCGGGTCCCACGAGCAGTACTTC. Translated, it gives CSVGRGSHEQYF. V is TRBV29-1 and J is TRBJ2-7; perhaps TRBD2 as D (5 bases). The germline V gene has CDR1 SQVTM and CDR2 ANQGSEA. CDR3 length: 12 residues. Trimming cost V 4 bases and J 5 bases, with 12 bases left between them.

The V and J genes are TRBV7-2 and TRBJ1-5; a possible D gene is TRBD1 (5 bases). Trimming removed 3 bases from V and 1 base from J, with 7 bases in between. Germline loops: CDR1 SGHTA, CDR2 FQGNSA. The CDR3 has 14 amino acids. The CDR3 nucleotides are TGTGCCAGCAGCTTGGGGCCAAGCAATCAGCCCCAGCATTTT. This sequence encodes CASSLGPSNQPQHF.

The chain has TRBV7-2 and TRBJ2-6, with TRBD1 matching over 8 bases. The V segment lost 3 bases and the J segment 4 bases; nucleotides outside the gene matches: 11. CDR3 length: 18 residues. Germline V CDR1 and CDR2: SGHTA, FQGNSA. In DNA form, the CDR3 reads TGTGCCAGCAGCTTTCTATGGACAGGGTCTGACGGGGCCAACGTCCTGACTTTC. This gives the protein CASSFLWTGSDGANVLTF.

This clone was picked up one time. The chain joins TRBV6-5 to TRBJ1-1; 10 bases are shared with TRBD1. The CDR3 consists of 14 residues. Germline CDR1 MNHEY, CDR2 SVGAGI. V lost 5 bases, J lost 6 bases, and 6 bases stayed unmatched. The DNA of the CDR3 is TGTGCCAGCAGTCGGGACAGGGGTGGTTCTGAAGCTTTCTTT. Its translation is CASSRDRGGSEAFF.

This chain links TRBV10-3 with TRBJ2-5, with TRBD1 matching 8 bases. The V and J ends lost 6 bases and 0 bases, in that order; junction bases with no gene match: 12. This CDR3 is 17 amino acids long. CDR1 ENHRY and CDR2 SYGVKD come from the germline V gene. The CDR3 DNA follows: TGTGCCATCAGCGTGGACAGGGCCAGGGTGTACCAAGAGACCCAGTACTTC. Translating gives CAISVDRARVYQETQYF.

CDR3 coding DNA: TGTGCCAGCAGTTTACGCGGACAGCAGGTTTATGGCTACACCTTC. It codes for CASSLRGQQVYGYTF. V gene TRBV27 combines with J gene TRBJ1-2; TRBD1 is a possible D gene (6 bases). Trimming cost V 2 bases and J 5 bases, with 15 bases left between them. The CDR3 length is 15 residues. The germline V gene encodes CDR1 MNHEY and CDR2 SMNVEV (reference sequence).

The V call is TRBV5-1, the J call TRBJ2-5; 7 positions agree with TRBD1. Per germline, CDR1 SGHRS and CDR2 YFSETQ. The CDR3 covers 14 residues. Unmatched junction bases numbered 4, after V lost 3 bases and J lost 2 bases. As DNA, the CDR3 is TGCGCCAGCAGCTGGGGGACAGAGCAAGAGACCCAGTACTTC. It yields the protein CASSWGTEQETQYF.

The DNA for the CDR3 is TGTGCCAGCAGCTCGACAGGTCCGGAGACCCAGTACTTC. Translating gives CASSSTGPETQYF. The J gene is TRBJ2-5, the V gene TRBV7-9, with a possible D match to TRBD1 (6 bases). Trimming removed 4 bases from V and 5 bases from J, with 11 bases in between. Germline CDR1 and CDR2: SEHNR and FQNEAQ (reference sequence). This CDR3 is 13 amino acids long.

This clone was seen only a few times. The chain uses TRBV4-1 and TRBJ2-5; 11 bases align to TRBD1. There are 16 residues in the CDR3. Losses at the gene ends were 1 base for V and 4 bases for J; bases not matched to a gene: 5. In germline, CDR1 is MGHRA, CDR2 YSYEKL. DNA of the CDR3: TGCGCCAGCAGCCAAGGTGAGGGACAGGGGGGAGAGACCCAGTACTTC. It encodes CASSQGEGQGGETQYF.

V gene TRBV6-5 combines with J gene TRBJ1-6; 7 nucleotides agree with TRBD1. This CDR3 is 14 amino acids long. Trimming at V came to 6 bases and at J to 7 bases, leaving 6 bases not matched to a gene. Germline values: CDR1 MNHEY, CDR2 SVGAGI. CDR3 region: CASRIQGRNSPLHF. As DNA, the CDR3 is TGTGCCAGCAGGATACAGGGGAGAAATTCACCCCTCCACTTT.

The chain recombines TRBV11-2 with TRBJ2-6; TRBD1 is a possible D gene (6 bases). Germline CDR1 SGHAT, CDR2 FQNNGV. V lost 5 bases to trimming and J lost 0 bases, with 11 bases between them. CDR3 length: 16 residues. The CDR3 nucleotides read TGTGCCAGCAGCCCAGGGGTCCTCTCTGGGGCCAACGTCCTGACTTTC. Amino acids: CASSPGVLSGANVLTF.